These T cell receptor beta chains were read from a single sample in a study of cytotoxic CD8 clonotypes in ibrutinib-treated CLL. Clones were read by immunoSEQ multiplex PCR, and TCRdb kept only the in-frame ones, dropping some. The sample lists some 350,000 clones, about 64% seen once, with roughly 6.8% in the top ten. Specimen: PBMCs, collected after 36 months of ibrutinib treatment. These receptor sequences come from a human donor with chronic lymphocytic leukemia. CDR3s include the opening cysteine and the closing phenylalanine or tryptophan. The D gene is left open where the match is weak. Clone size appears in some rows only: once, few, many, or a class for an expanded clone.

j_gene: TRBJ2-7; d_gene: -; v_gene: TRBV27; abundance: -; CDR3aa: CASSPGQGYEQYF; CDR3nt: TGTGCCAGCAGCCCCGGACAAGGCTACGAGCAGTACTTC
j_gene: TRBJ2-1; d_gene: -; v_gene: TRBV7-3; abundance: few; CDR3aa: CASSSGHTGYSEQFF; CDR3nt: TGTGCCAGCAGCTCGGGGCATACGGGGTACTCTGAGCAGTTCTTC
j_gene: TRBJ2-4; d_gene: -; v_gene: TRBV9; abundance: -; CDR3aa: CASSVDGSQNIQYF; CDR3nt: TGTGCCAGCAGCGTAGATGGCAGCCAAAACATTCAGTACTTC
j_gene: TRBJ2-1; d_gene: TRBD2; v_gene: TRBV5-1; abundance: -; CDR3aa: CASSLAFSGVYNEQFF; CDR3nt: TGCGCCAGCAGCTTGGCCTTTAGCGGGGTTTACAATGAGCAGTTCTTC
j_gene: TRBJ2-1; d_gene: -; v_gene: TRBV9; abundance: -; CDR3aa: CASSDRGGPGNEQFF; CDR3nt: TGTGCCAGCAGCGACAGGGGAGGGCCTGGGAATGAGCAGTTCTTC
j_gene: TRBJ2-5; d_gene: -; v_gene: TRBV10-1; abundance: -; CDR3aa: CASSESSGETQYF; CDR3nt: TGCGCCAGCAGTGAGTCCAGCGGAGAGACCCAGTACTTC
j_gene: TRBJ2-7; d_gene: TRBD2; v_gene: TRBV28; abundance: -; CDR3aa: CASSFLRLAASYEQYF; CDR3nt: TGTGCCAGCAGTTTTCTTAGACTAGCGGCTTCCTACGAGCAGTACTTC
j_gene: TRBJ1-3; d_gene: -; v_gene: TRBV18; abundance: -; CDR3aa: CASSPRQANSGNTIYF; CDR3nt: TGTGCCAGCTCACCGCGACAGGCTAACTCTGGAAACACCATATATTTT
j_gene: TRBJ2-7; d_gene: TRBD1; v_gene: TRBV5-4; abundance: -; CDR3aa: CASSRDRGREQYF; CDR3nt: TGTGCCAGCAGCCGGGACAGGGGGCGGGAGCAGTACTTC
j_gene: TRBJ1-2; d_gene: TRBD1; v_gene: TRBV18; abundance: few; CDR3aa: CASSPDRDPGIGYTF; CDR3nt: TGTGCCAGCTCACCAGACAGGGATCCGGGAATTGGCTACACCTTC
j_gene: TRBJ2-6; d_gene: -; v_gene: TRBV25-1; abundance: -; CDR3aa: CASSDRVSLSGANVLTF; CDR3nt: TGTGCCAGCAGTGACCGGGTCTCTTTATCTGGGGCCAACGTCCTGACTTTC
j_gene: TRBJ2-2; d_gene: -; v_gene: TRBV10-1; abundance: -; CDR3aa: CASSLLSGSGELFF; CDR3nt: TGCGCCAGCAGCCTACTTTCAGGGTCCGGGGAGCTGTTTTTT
j_gene: TRBJ1-3; d_gene: -; v_gene: TRBV6-6; abundance: -; CDR3aa: CASSPGGGAGNTIYF; CDR3nt: TGTGCCAGCAGTCCCGGCGGGGGAGCTGGAAACACCATATATTTT
j_gene: TRBJ1-1; d_gene: -; v_gene: TRBV29-1; abundance: once; CDR3aa: CSYFARDTEAFF; CDR3nt: TGCAGCTACTTCGCTCGGGACACTGAAGCTTTCTTT
j_gene: TRBJ1-3; d_gene: TRBD1; v_gene: TRBV5-1; abundance: -; CDR3aa: CASSRGQPGNTIYF; CDR3nt: TGCGCCAGCAGCCGGGGACAGCCGGGAAACACCATATATTTT
j_gene: TRBJ1-1; d_gene: -; v_gene: TRBV7-9; abundance: few; CDR3aa: CASSYLTTGTTEAFF; CDR3nt: TGTGCCAGCAGCTACCTCACAACAGGGACCACTGAAGCTTTCTTT
j_gene: TRBJ2-7; d_gene: -; v_gene: TRBV2; abundance: few; CDR3aa: CASSDVGAGFEQYF; CDR3nt: TGTGCCAGCAGTGATGTAGGGGCGGGATTCGAGCAGTACTTC
j_gene: TRBJ2-5; d_gene: -; v_gene: TRBV18; abundance: few; CDR3aa: CASSPYYGPTGRRETQYF; CDR3nt: TGTGCCAGCTCACCATACTACGGACCGACAGGGAGGCGAGAGACCCAGTACTTC
j_gene: TRBJ2-7; d_gene: -; v_gene: TRBV7-8; abundance: -; CDR3aa: CASSLSPTGFLYEQYF; CDR3nt: TGTGCCAGCAGCTTATCGCCCACAGGGTTCCTCTACGAGCAGTACTTC
j_gene: TRBJ2-2; d_gene: -; v_gene: TRBV5-1; abundance: -; CDR3aa: CASSLELGELFF; CDR3nt: TGCGCCAGCAGCCTGGAGCTCGGGGAGCTGTTTTTT
j_gene: TRBJ1-2; d_gene: -; v_gene: TRBV25-1; abundance: few; CDR3aa: CASSEFELNYGYTF; CDR3nt: TGTGCCAGCAGTGAATTCGAGTTAAACTATGGCTACACCTTC
j_gene: TRBJ2-7; d_gene: -; v_gene: TRBV28; abundance: few; CDR3aa: CATEETYEQYF; CDR3nt: TGTGCCACCGAGGAGACCTACGAGCAGTACTTC
j_gene: TRBJ2-3; d_gene: TRBD1; v_gene: TRBV4-1; abundance: once; CDR3aa: CASSHKDRGPDTQYF; CDR3nt: TGCGCCAGCAGCCATAAGGACAGGGGGCCGGATACGCAGTATTTT
j_gene: TRBJ1-4; d_gene: -; v_gene: TRBV13; abundance: -; CDR3aa: CASSLGGSQVGKLFF; CDR3nt: TGTGCCAGCAGCTTAGGCGGGTCCCAAGTGGGCAAACTGTTTTTT
j_gene: TRBJ2-5; d_gene: -; v_gene: TRBV7-8; abundance: -; CDR3aa: CASSLWMSETQYF; CDR3nt: TGTGCCAGCAGCTTATGGATGAGTGAGACCCAGTACTTC
j_gene: TRBJ2-2; d_gene: TRBD2; v_gene: TRBV9; abundance: once; CDR3aa: CASSVWASGLGGELFF; CDR3nt: TGTGCCAGCAGCGTCTGGGCTAGCGGTCTTGGTGGGGAGCTGTTTTTT
j_gene: TRBJ2-7; d_gene: -; v_gene: TRBV7-6; abundance: -; CDR3aa: CASSLEDGTYEQYF; CDR3nt: TGTGCCAGCAGCTTAGAGGACGGAACCTACGAGCAGTACTTC
j_gene: TRBJ1-5; d_gene: -; v_gene: TRBV28; abundance: -; CDR3aa: CASSPGDQPQHF; CDR3nt: TGTGCCAGCAGCCCAGGGGATCAGCCCCAGCATTTT
j_gene: TRBJ2-6; d_gene: TRBD1; v_gene: TRBV2; abundance: -; CDR3aa: CASSSRDRAGANVLTF; CDR3nt: TGTGCCAGCAGTAGCCGGGACAGGGCTGGGGCCAACGTCCTGACTTTC
j_gene: TRBJ2-3; d_gene: -; v_gene: TRBV18; abundance: -; CDR3aa: CASSRGSLFWVQYF; CDR3nt: TGTGCCAGCTCACGGGGGTCCCTGTTCTGGGTGCAGTATTTT
j_gene: TRBJ1-4; d_gene: -; v_gene: TRBV7-8; abundance: -; CDR3aa: CASSLAPDARNEKLFF; CDR3nt: TGTGCCAGCAGCTTAGCGCCGGACGCCCGAAATGAAAAACTGTTTTTT
j_gene: TRBJ1-5; d_gene: -; v_gene: TRBV20-1; abundance: few; CDR3aa: CSAREHQPQHF; CDR3nt: TGCAGTGCTAGAGAACATCAGCCCCAGCATTTT
j_gene: TRBJ1-2; d_gene: -; v_gene: TRBV6-6; abundance: -; CDR3aa: CASTRRGADYGYTF; CDR3nt: TGTGCCAGCACACGGAGGGGGGCCGACTATGGCTACACCTTC
j_gene: TRBJ2-3; d_gene: -; v_gene: TRBV5-1; abundance: -; CDR3aa: CASSLRTDTQYF; CDR3nt: TGCGCCAGCAGCTTGAGGACAGATACGCAGTATTTT
j_gene: TRBJ2-7; d_gene: TRBD1; v_gene: TRBV4-1; abundance: -; CDR3aa: CASSQPGQGAREQYF; CDR3nt: TGCGCCAGCAGCCAGCCGGGACAGGGGGCGAGGGAGCAGTACTTC
j_gene: TRBJ2-1; d_gene: TRBD1; v_gene: TRBV6-6; abundance: -; CDR3aa: CASSYYGTGVFEQFF; CDR3nt: TGTGCCAGCAGTTACTATGGGACAGGGGTGTTCGAGCAGTTCTTC
j_gene: TRBJ2-4; d_gene: TRBD2; v_gene: TRBV6-5; abundance: -; CDR3aa: CASSYWGLADYQYF; CDR3nt: TGTGCCAGCAGTTACTGGGGACTAGCGGATTACCAGTACTTC
j_gene: TRBJ2-7; d_gene: -; v_gene: TRBV5-6; abundance: once; CDR3aa: CASSQDSYEQYF; CDR3nt: TGTGCCAGCAGCCAAGATAGCTACGAGCAGTACTTC